This T cell receptor (beta chain) was recovered during a study of cytomegalovirus exposure and HLA in healthy donors. The wider study: From donors who were HLA-typed, an early data release held around 80 million unique TCRs.

A word on this clone: What it recognizes is unknown. A read error may account for a junction end that differs from germline.

The CDR3 contains 14 residues. From germline, CDR1 is MNHNS and CDR2 SASEGT. Regarding the study as a whole: When analyzed later, a missense DCLRE1C variant was found to be linked to TCR beta V- and J-gene trimming.

PCR employed 60 Vbeta and 13 Jbeta primers. TCRdb keeps only in-frame clones here, not all; method: immunoSEQ multiplex PCR. Of 150,000 to 200,000 clones in the sample, about 71% are singletons; the top ten hold 2.8%. The receptor was derived from a young woman in good health and CMV-seronegative. This chain uses TRBV6-1 with TRBJ2-3; 8 bases match TRBD2. The specimen sequenced was PBMCs. In nucleotides, the CDR3 is TGTGCCAGCTGTGAGACTAGCGGCACAGATACGCAGTATTTT. This gives the protein CASCETSGTDTQYF.